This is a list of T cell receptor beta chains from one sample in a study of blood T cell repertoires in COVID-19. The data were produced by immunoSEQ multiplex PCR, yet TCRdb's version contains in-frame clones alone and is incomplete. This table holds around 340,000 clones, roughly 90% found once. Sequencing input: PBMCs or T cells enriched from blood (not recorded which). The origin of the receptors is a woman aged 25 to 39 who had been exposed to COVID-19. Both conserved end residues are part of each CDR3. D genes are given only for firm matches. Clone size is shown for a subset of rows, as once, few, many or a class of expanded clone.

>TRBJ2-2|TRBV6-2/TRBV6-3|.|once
TGTGCCAGCAGTTATGTGGCAGGGAGGACCGGGGAGCTGTTTTTT
CASSYVAGRTGELFF
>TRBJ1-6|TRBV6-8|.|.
TGTGCCATCCCATGGAAGACAGATAATTCACCCCTCCACTTT
CAIPWKTDNSPLHF
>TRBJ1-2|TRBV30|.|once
TGTGCCTGGCTTTCGACAGAGCCAAACTATGGCTACACCTTC
CAWLSTEPNYGYTF
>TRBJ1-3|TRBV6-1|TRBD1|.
TGTGCCAGCAGTGAACCGACAGGGAGAGGGGCGGAAAACACCATATATTTT
CASSEPTGRGAENTIYF
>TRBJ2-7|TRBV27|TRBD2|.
TGTGCCAGCAGTTACGGGGGGAACTACGAGCAGTACTTC
CASSYGGNYEQYF
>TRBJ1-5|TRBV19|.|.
TGTGCCAGTAGTATAGGGGGGGGCGGCAATCAGCCCCAGCATTTT
CASSIGGGGNQPQHF
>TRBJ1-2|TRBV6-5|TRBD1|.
TGTGCCAGCAGGAGTGGACAGGGGAATCTTGGCTACACCTTC
CASRSGQGNLGYTF
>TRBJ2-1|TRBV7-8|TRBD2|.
TGTGCCAGCAACAAGGGCCTAGCGGGGGACAATGAGCAGTTCTTC
CASNKGLAGDNEQFF
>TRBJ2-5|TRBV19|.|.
TGTGCCAGTAGGGATACTAGCTTCCAAGAGACCCAGTACTTC
CASRDTSFQETQYF
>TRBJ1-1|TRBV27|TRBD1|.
TGTGCCAGCAGCAGGGGGATGAACACTGAAGCTTTCTTT
CASSRGMNTEAFF
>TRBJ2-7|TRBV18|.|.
TGTGCCAGCTCACCACGCTCCAGGGAGGACGAGCAGTACTTC
CASSPRSREDEQYF